This T cell receptor beta chain was sequenced during a study of molecular identifiers for immune sequencing clone quantification. Background on the study: Split five ways in replicates, RNA from around 20,000 or 99,000 naive CD8 cells had four portions sequenced.

Germline values: CDR1 MNHEY, CDR2 SMNVEV (reference sequence). The V gene lost 6 bases and the J gene lost 5 bases, with 22 bases spanning the gap. The CDR3 runs to 16 residues. This clonotype was seen more than once but under ten times. Making the bulk TCR libraries relied on previously described methods and listed TCR primers. TCRdb reanalysed the PCR reads using MiXCR and keeps one entry per CDR3 protein. The data show approximately 550,000 distinct CDR3 sequences, around 23% seen once. This TCR derives from a human donor in good health. Some libraries in this study had Jurkat cell RNA spiked in. The V gene is TRBV27, the J gene TRBJ2-5; possible D gene TRBD1, 5 bases. Specimen: naive CD8+ T cells from blood, with Jurkat cell RNA spiked in. The sample's subset: FACS-sorted CD8+CD4-CCR7+CD45RA+ naive T cells. The CDR3 loop is CASSLIQPTGTETQYF. In DNA form, the CDR3 reads TGTGCCAGCAGCTTAATTCAACCCACAGGTACGGAGACCCAGTACTTC.